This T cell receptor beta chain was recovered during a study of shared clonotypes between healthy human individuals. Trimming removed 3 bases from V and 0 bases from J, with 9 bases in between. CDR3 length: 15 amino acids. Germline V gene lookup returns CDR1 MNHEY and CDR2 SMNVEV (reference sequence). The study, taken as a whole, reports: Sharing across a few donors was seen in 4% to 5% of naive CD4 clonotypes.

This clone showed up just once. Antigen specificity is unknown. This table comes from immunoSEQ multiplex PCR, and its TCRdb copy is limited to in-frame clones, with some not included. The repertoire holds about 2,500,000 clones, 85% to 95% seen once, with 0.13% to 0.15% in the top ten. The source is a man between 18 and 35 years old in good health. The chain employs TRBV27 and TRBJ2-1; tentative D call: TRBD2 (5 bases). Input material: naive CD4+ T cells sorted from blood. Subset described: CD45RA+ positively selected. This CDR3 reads CASSFDGLSYNEQFF. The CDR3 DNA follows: TGTGCCAGCAGTTTCGACGGACTCTCCTACAATGAGCAGTTCTTC.